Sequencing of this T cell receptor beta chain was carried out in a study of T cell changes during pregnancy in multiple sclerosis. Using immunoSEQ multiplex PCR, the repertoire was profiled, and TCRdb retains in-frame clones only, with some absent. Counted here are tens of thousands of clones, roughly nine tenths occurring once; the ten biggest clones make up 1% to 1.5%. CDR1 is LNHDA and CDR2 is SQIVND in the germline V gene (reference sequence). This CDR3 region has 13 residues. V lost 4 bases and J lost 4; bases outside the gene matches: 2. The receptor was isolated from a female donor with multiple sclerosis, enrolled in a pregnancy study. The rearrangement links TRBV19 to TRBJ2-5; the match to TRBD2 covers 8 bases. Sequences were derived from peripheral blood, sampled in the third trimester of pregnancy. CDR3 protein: CASSTSGRETQYF. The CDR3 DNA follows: TGTGCCAGTAGTACGAGCGGGAGAGAGACCCAGTACTTC.